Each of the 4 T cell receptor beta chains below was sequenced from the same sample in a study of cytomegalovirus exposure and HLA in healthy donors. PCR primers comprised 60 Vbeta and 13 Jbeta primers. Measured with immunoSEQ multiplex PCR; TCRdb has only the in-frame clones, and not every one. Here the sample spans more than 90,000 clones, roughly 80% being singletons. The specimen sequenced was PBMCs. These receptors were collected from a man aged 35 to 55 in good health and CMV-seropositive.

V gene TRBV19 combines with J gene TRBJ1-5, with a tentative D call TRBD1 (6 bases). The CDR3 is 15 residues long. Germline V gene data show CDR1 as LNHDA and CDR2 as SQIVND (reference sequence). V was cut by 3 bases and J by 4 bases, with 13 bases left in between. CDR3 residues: CASSIWRGGNQPQHF. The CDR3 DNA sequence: TGTGCCAGTAGTATTTGGCGAGGGGGTAATCAGCCCCAGCATTTT.

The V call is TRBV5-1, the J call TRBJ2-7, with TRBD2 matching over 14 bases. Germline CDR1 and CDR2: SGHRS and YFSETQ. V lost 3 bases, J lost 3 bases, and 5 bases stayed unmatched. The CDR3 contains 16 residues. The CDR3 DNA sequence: TGCGCCAGCAGCTGGGGACTAGCGGGGGCTGACTACGAGCAGTACTTC. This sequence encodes CASSWGLAGADYEQYF. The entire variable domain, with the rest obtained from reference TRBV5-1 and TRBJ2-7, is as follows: KAGVTQTPRYLIKTRGQQVTLSCSPISGHRSVSWYQQTPGQGLQFLFEYFSETQRNKGNFPGRFSGRQFSNSRSEMNVSTLELGDSALYLCASSWGLAGADYEQYFGPGTRLTVT.

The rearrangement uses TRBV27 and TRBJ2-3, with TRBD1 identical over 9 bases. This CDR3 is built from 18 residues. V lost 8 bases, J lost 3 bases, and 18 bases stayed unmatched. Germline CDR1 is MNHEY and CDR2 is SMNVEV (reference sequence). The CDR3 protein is CASGTPPPQGAITDTQYF. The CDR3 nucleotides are TGTGCCAGCGGCACTCCTCCCCCACAGGGGGCTATTACAGATACGCAGTATTTT.

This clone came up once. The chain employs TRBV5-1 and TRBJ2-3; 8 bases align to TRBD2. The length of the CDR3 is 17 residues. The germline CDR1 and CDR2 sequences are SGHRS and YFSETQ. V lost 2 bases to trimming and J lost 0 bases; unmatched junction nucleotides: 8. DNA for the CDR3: TGCGCCAGCAGCTTCGAACGGACTAGCAGTAGCACAGATACGCAGTATTTT. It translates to CASSFERTSSSTDTQYF.